This paragraph covers one T cell receptor (beta chain) sequence. Its specific antigen is unknown. No base quality information exists; no much larger clone differs at one position. The data derive from a study of shared clonotypes between healthy human individuals (dated by TCRdb to 2020 to 2022). In the study overall: Two women and a few men aged 18 to 49 years were included in the cohort. For each donor, three plates each were used for CD4 naive and CD4 memory, two plates were used for CD8 naive, and one plate was used for CD8 memory. To increase sequencing depth and limit assay-specific biases, different laboratories used diverse techniques to prepare libraries and sequence TCR repertoires. Each donor's leukapheresis produced roughly between about 0.8 and 10 billion PBMCs. To estimate repertoire size and how much clonotype sharing occurs between individuals, the study deeply sequenced the blood TCR repertoires of roughly 5 healthy adults.

Broad study findings and their caveats: Naive subsets generally had larger estimated clonotype richness than memory subsets. Because the study included only a small number of donors, the genetic and exposure-history diversity represented was limited. Higher generation probabilities were observed for clonotypes shared by all four sorted-subset donors than for non-shared clonotypes. Based on pairwise subsampling, the degree of clonotype sharing among donors was expected to be affected by sequencing depth. Even with the large sequencing depth, rarefaction of the sorted-subset datasets indicated that sequencing was incomplete. When several donors were compared, the shared fraction of clonotypes was about 5.5% for naive CD4, around 4% for naive CD8, more than 2% for memory CD4, and 0.4% for memory CD8. Sampling was restricted to blood, and TCR repertoires in tissues likely differ from the TCR repertoires found in blood.

Healthy HIV-negative adults with no recently reported acute infections or vaccinations were included as donors. Every donor was a Caucasian adult residing in Nashville, Tennessee, USA. CD4+ T cells were enriched by magnetic negative selection; naive cells were then positively selected on CD45RA, and the negative fraction formed the memory subset. Blood was obtained by leukapheresis, after which PBMCs were separated by Ficoll-Histopaque density gradient centrifugation and cryopreserved in liquid nitrogen vapor phase. Purity and quantity of every magnetically sorted T cell population were checked by analytical flow cytometry. Genomic DNA was isolated from each sorted fraction and quantified by UV absorbance on a Nanodrop 2000c. TCR CDR3 regions were amplified from genomic DNA by multiplex PCR using the deep immunoSEQ assay. Extracted genomic DNA from each cell subset was spread evenly across all wells of several immunoSEQ 96-well plates, with each plate serving as a replicate. Each replicate PCR for sorted subsets received roughly 0.2 ug genomic DNA, equal to roughly 29,000 T cell genomes. The purified libraries were quantified using a Qubit 3.0 fluorometer, sized with a Bioanalyzer 2100, and then quantified again using the KAPA Library Quantification kit. Each immunoSEQ 96-well plate was sequenced on its own single-read 150-cycle Illumina NextSeq 550 flow cell. The study's processing was this. Because the immunoSEQ output held only junctional sequences and lacked quality scores, the filtering could not match the filtering applied to full-length reads. To assign V/J genes and CDR3, sequences were annotated against IMGT germline references using PyIR, a Python wrapper for IgBLAST v1.9. Reads were filtered out if the reads had weak V/J assignments (E-value above 1e-6), no CDR3, stop codons, out-of-frame junctions, or ambiguous translated residues. V3J clonotypes were defined as sequences sharing an identical inferred V gene, J gene, and CDR3 amino acid sequence. To compute the percentage overlap between repertoires, the number of shared unique clonotypes was divided by the size of the smaller repertoire. Richness of each repertoire was evaluated using RTK rarefaction, the Chao1 estimator, and Recon v2.1 estimates of unobserved clonotypes. For all TCRbeta clonotypes obtained by the gDNA method from a handful of donors, generation probabilities were computed with OLGA. This is the immuneACCESS table as TCRdb keeps it, with only in-frame sequences that have V and J called. A part of the clones is gone; compared with another copy, unresolved V genes explain less than half, and the rest is unexplained. Clonal size and the V and J genes are those of that table, whereas D and trimming came from the DNA. This sample comprises 2 million or so clones, approximately 95% of them detected only once. Of the sample, 0.1% to 0.15% falls within the top ten clones.

The sequence came from a man between 18 and 35 years old in good health. The sequenced sample consisted of naive CD4+ T cells sorted from blood. The cell subset or site tag for this specimen amounts to: CD45RA+ positively selected.

The CDR3 is CASSLAEGQPQHF. At the DNA level, the sequence is TGTGCCAGCAGCTTAGCGGAGGGTCAGCCCCAGCATTTT. Recombination connected TRBV11-2 to TRBJ1-5; no D segment can be confidently identified. Relative to germline, V is 1 base shorter and J is 6 bases shorter, with 7 bases between their ends. For CDR1 and CDR2, the germline V gene lists SGHAT and FQNNGV. There are 13 amino acids in the CDR3, from cysteine to phenylalanine inclusive. Just the 39-base CDR3 DNA is kept, in frame starting at base 1.